A single T cell receptor beta chain is shown here with its context. The antigen remains unidentified. This record belongs to a study of T cell responses to AZD1222 COVID-19 vaccine. Findings and limits, study-wide: Nearly half of spike-specific TCRs reportedly target variant regions that are unmutated in the B.1.351 and B.1.1.7 variants. AZD1222 recipients seropositive at baseline numbered only five to seven. An increase in Spike-specific TCR breadth and depth was observed after two AZD1222 doses. Clonal diversity may have been underestimated, and the donors were mostly white British, with more females than males.

The junction had 3 bases not matched to a gene; V was cut back by 1 base and J by 4 bases. The CDR3 has 15 residues. CDR1 and CDR2 from the germline V gene are LGHNA and YSLEER. Sequencing was performed with immunoSEQ multiplex PCR; in TCRdb, only in-frame clones are kept and a portion is missing. Altogether roughly 77,000 clones are present, about 92% being singletons, with the ten largest covering roughly 7%. The sequences come from peripheral blood, collected on day 0 of MenACWY control vaccination. The receptor's source is an adult in good health. The chain employs TRBV4-3 and TRBJ1-4; 7 bases are a match to TRBD1. DNA of the CDR3: TGCGCCAGCAGCCAAGCGGACAGGAGTAATGAAAAACTGTTTTTT. Translation: CASSQADRSNEKLFF.